This T cell receptor beta chain comes out of a study of shared clonotypes between healthy human individuals. In the study overall: Each donor's CD4 naive and CD4 memory cells filled three plates apiece, CD8 naive two, and CD8 memory one.

Concerning this clone itself: What it binds is not known.

CD45RO-negative cells were positively selected for CCR7, leaving out terminally differentiated effector memory CD45RA+ cells. Libraries were prepared by immunoSEQ multiplex PCR; TCRdb keeps only in-frame clonotypes and omits some of them. The sample has millions of clones; more than 85% are singletons. Study results and limitations: Clonotypes not shared had lower generation probabilities than those common to all four donors.

The CDR3 is made up of 15 amino acids. Between the trimmed V and J ends, which lost 5 bases and 0 bases, there was a span of 12 bases. Germline lookup yields CDR1 SGHTA and CDR2 FQGTGA. The sample consisted of naive CD8+ T cells from PBMCs. This sequence was found in a man aged 18 to 29 in good health. Some clones in this sample may be carry-over from other donors' samples. The genes are TRBV7-3 and TRBJ2-3; D possibly corresponds to TRBD1 (5 bases). The CDR3: CASSETGLSTDTQYF. The CDR3 DNA follows: TGTGCCAGCAGCGAAACAGGTTTAAGCACAGATACGCAGTATTTT. Filled out from reference TRBV7-3 and TRBJ2-3, the complete variable domain reads GAGVSQTPSNKVTEKGKYVELRCDPISGHTALYWYRQSLGQGPEFLIYFQGTGAADDSGLPNDRFFAVRPEGSVSTLKIQRTERGDSAVYLCASSETGLSTDTQYFGPGTRLTVL.